This T cell receptor (beta chain) was identified in a study of blood T cell repertoires in COVID-19. Overall study context: COVID-19 samples, acute and convalescent, were from the United States, Italy and Spain. PBMCs, B-cell-depleted T cells, or T cells provided the cDNA or gDNA that made up the material.

Original methodology: Scientists estimated how many nucleated cells there were by amplifying reference gene primers. Assay used: immunoSEQ multiplex PCR; TCRdb lists only in-frame clones, some missing. V, J and clone size are taken as reported in that table, and D and trimming were inferred from the DNA itself. Of hundreds of thousands of clones listed, more than 80% are singletons. V was cut by 1 base and J by 1 base, with 3 bases left in between. This CDR3 has 13 residues. Germline assignment: CDR1 KGHDR and CDR2 SFDVKD. In Seattle, patients joined the study during active infection and were tracked longitudinally.

This clonotype was sampled from a woman in her twenties or thirties with COVID-19, enrolled during active disease. V is TRBV24-1 and J is TRBJ1-1, with D unresolved. Sequenced material: peripheral blood. The chain's CDR3 is CATSDFWNTEAFF. Written as DNA, the CDR3 is TGTGCCACCAGTGATTTCTGGAACACTGAAGCTTTCTTT.